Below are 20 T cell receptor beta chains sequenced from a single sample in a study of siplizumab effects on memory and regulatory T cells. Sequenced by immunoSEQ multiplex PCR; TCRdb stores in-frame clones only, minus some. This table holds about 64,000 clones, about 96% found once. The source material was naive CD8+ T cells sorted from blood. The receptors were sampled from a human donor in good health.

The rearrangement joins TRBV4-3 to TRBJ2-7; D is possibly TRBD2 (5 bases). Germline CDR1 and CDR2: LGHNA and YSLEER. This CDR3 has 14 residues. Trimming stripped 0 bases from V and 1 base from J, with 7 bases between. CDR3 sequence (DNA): TGCGCCAGCAGCCAAGATCGACTATCCTACGAGCAGTACTTC. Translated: CASSQDRLSYEQYF.

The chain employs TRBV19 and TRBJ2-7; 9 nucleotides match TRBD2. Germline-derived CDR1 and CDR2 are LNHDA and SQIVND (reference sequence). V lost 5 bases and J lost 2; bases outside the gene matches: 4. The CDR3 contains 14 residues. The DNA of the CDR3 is TGTGCCAGTAGTCCTGCGGGGGGGGCCTACGAGCAGTACTTC. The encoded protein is CASSPAGGAYEQYF.

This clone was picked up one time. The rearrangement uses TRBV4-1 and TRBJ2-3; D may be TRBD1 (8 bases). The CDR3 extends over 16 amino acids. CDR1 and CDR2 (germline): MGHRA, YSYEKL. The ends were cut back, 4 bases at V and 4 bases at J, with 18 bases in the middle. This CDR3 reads CASSPQGAGGADTQYF. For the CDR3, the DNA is TGCGCCAGCAGCCCCCAGGGGGCTGGGGGGGCAGATACGCAGTATTTT.

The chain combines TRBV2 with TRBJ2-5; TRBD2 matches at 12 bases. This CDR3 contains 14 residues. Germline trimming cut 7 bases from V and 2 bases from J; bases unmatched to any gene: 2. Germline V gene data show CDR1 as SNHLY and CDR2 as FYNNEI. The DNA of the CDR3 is TGTGCCAGCATCACTAGCGGGGGGCAAGAGACCCAGTACTTC. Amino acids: CASITSGGQETQYF.

The CDR3 DNA is TGTGCCAGCAGCGTAGGGGTAGGGGCGCGGGAAAAACTGTTTTTT. Translation: CASSVGVGAREKLFF. This chain uses TRBV9 with TRBJ1-4; D possibly corresponds to TRBD1 (5 bases). Germline loops: CDR1 SGDLS, CDR2 YYNGEE. This CDR3 contains 15 residues. Trimming removed 0 bases at V and 8 bases at J, with 14 bases between.

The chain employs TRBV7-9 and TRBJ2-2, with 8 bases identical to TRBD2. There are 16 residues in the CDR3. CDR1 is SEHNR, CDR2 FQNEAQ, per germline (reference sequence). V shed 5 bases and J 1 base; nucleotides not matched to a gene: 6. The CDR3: CASSKPGLGNTGELFF. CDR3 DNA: TGTGCCAGCAGCAAACCGGGACTAGGGAACACCGGGGAGCTGTTTTTT.

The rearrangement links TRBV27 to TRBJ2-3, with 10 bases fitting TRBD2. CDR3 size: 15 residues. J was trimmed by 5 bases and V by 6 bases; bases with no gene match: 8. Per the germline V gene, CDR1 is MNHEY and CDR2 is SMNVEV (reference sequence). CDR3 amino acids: CASRWSGGAEDTQYF. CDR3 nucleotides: TGTGCCAGCAGGTGGAGCGGGGGGGCCGAAGATACGCAGTATTTT.

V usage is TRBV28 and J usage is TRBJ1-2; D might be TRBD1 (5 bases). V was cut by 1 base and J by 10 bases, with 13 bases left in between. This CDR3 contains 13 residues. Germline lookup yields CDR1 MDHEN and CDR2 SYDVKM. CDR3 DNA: TGTGCCAGCAGTTTATATTCGACAGAACACTACACCTTC. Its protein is CASSLYSTEHYTF.

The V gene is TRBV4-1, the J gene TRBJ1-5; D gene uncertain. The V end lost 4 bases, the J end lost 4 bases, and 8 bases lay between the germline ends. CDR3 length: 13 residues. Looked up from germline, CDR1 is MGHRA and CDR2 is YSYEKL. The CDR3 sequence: CASSLGENQPQHF. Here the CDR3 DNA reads TGCGCCAGCAGCCTCGGTGAGAATCAGCCCCAGCATTTT.

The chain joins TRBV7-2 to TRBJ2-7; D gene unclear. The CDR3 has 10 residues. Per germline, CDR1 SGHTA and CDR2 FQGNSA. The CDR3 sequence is CAIGTYEQYF. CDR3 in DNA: TGTGCTATAGGAACCTACGAGCAGTACTTC.

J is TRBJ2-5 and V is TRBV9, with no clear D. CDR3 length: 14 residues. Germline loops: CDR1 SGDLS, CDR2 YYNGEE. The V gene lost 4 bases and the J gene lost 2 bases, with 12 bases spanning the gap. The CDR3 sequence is CASSPIGFQETQYF. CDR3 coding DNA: TGTGCCAGCAGCCCTATCGGGTTTCAAGAGACCCAGTACTTC.

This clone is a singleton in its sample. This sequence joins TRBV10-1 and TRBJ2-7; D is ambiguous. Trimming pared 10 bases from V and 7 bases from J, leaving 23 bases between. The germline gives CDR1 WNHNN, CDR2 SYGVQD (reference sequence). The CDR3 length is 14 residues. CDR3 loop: CATQDGSLLVEQYF. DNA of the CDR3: TGCGCCACCCAAGATGGCTCCCTGCTTGTTGAGCAGTACTTC.

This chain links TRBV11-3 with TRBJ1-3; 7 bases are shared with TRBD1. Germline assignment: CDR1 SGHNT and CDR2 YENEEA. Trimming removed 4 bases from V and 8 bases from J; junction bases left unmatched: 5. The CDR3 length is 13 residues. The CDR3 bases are TGTGCCAGCAGCTCCTACAGGGGAGACACCATATATTTT. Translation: CASSSYRGDTIYF.

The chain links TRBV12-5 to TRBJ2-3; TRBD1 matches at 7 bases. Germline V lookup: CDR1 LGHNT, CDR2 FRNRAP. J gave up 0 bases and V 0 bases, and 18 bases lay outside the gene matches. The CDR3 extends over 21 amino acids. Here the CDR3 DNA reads TGTGCTAGTGGTTTGGTACCGGGTCGCGTCGAGGGGGCCTTAAGCACAGATACGCAGTATTTT. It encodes CASGLVPGRVEGALSTDTQYF.

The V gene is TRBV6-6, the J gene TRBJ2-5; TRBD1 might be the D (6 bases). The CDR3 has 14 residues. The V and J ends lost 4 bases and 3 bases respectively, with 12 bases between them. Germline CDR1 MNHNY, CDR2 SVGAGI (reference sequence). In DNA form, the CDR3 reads TGTGCCAGCAGTTTCATTGGACAGAAAGAGACCCAGTACTTC. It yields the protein CASSFIGQKETQYF.

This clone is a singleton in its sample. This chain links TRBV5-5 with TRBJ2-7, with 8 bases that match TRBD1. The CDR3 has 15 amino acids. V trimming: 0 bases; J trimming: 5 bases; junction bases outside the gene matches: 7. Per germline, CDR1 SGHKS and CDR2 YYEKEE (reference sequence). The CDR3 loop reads CASSLDVTGGHEQYF. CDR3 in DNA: TGTGCCAGCAGCTTGGATGTCACAGGGGGTCACGAGCAGTACTTC.

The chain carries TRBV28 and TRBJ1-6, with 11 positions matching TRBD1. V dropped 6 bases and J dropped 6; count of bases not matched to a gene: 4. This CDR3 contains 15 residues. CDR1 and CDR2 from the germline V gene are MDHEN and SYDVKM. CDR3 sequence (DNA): TGTGCCAGCAGCTCCGGGACAGGGGGTAATTCACCCCTCCACTTT. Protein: CASSSGTGGNSPLHF.

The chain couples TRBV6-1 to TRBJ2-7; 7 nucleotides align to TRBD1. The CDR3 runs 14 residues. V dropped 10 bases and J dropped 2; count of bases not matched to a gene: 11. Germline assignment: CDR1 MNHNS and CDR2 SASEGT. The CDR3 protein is CATDFRQGAYEQYF. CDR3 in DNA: TGTGCCACTGATTTCCGACAGGGCGCCTACGAGCAGTACTTC.

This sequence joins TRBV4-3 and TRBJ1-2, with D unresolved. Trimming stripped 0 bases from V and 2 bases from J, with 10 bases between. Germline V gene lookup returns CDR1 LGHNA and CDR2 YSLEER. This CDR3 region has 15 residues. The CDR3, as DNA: TGCGCCAGCAGCCAAGAGCGCGGTCCCAACTATGGCTACACCTTC. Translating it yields CASSQERGPNYGYTF.

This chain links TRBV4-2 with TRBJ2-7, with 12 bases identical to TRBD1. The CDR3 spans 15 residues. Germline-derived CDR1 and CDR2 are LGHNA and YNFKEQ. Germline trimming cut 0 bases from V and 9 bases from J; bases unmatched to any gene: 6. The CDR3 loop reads CASSQETGQGAGQYF. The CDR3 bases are TGTGCCAGCAGCCAAGAAACGGGACAGGGGGCTGGGCAGTACTTC.